The clone carrying this T cell receptor (beta chain) was detected only a few times. The antigen is unknown. Bead selections for CD25, CD56 and CD294 left a flow-through collected as Th1 cells. This sample stems from a study of relationships among human T cell subsets. V was clipped by 1 base and J by 2 bases, with 6 bases between them. CDR3 length equals 15 residues. Germline V lookup: CDR1 SEHNR, CDR2 FQNEAQ (reference sequence). From mRNA, alpha and beta CDR3 regions were amplified using semiquantitative ARM-PCR. Tagged nested gene-specific primers were used first, then communal superprimers amplified exponentially. One entry per CDR3 protein results from TCRdb running MiXCR on the multiplex PCR reads. The sample contains 10,000 to 15,000 distinct CDR3 sequences, 67% of which appear only once. Broader study findings: V, D, J usage, CDR3 length and N-additions were similar across seven subsets. Many CDR3s were shared across Th1, Th2 and regulatory subsets.

Sequencing input: CD4+ Th1 cells sorted from blood. The TCR originated in a man aged 40-50 years in good health. This chain links TRBV7-9 with TRBJ2-6; D ambiguous. Here the CDR3 reads CASSLVGTGANVLTF. The DNA for the CDR3 is TGTGCCAGCAGCTTAGTCGGTACTGGGGCCAACGTCCTGACTTTC.